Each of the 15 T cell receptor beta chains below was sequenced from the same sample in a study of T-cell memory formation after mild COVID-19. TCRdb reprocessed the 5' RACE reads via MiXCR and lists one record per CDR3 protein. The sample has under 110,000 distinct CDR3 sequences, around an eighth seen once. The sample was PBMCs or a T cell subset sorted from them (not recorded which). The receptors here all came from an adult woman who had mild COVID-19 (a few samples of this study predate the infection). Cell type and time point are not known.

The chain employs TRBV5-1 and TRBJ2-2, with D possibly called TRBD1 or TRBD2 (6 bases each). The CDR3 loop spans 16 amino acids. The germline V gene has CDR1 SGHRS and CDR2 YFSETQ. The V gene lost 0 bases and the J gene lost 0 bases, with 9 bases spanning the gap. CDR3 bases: TGCGCCAGCAGCTTGGTCGGGGGCGCGAACACCGGGGAGCTGTTTTTT. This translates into CASSLVGGANTGELFF. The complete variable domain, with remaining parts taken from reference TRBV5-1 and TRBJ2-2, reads KAGVTQTPRYLIKTRGQQVTLSCSPISGHRSVSWYQQTPGQGLQFLFEYFSETQRNKGNFPGRFSGRQFSNSRSEMNVSTLELGDSALYLCASSLVGGANTGELFFGEGSRLTVL.

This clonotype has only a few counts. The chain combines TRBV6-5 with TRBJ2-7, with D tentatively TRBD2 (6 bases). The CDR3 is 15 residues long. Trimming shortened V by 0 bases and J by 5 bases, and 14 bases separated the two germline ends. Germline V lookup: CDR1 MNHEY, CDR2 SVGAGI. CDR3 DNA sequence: TGTGCCAGCAGTTACTCAGCGGGCCCCCCTGACGAGCAGTACTTC. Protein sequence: CASSYSAGPPDEQYF.

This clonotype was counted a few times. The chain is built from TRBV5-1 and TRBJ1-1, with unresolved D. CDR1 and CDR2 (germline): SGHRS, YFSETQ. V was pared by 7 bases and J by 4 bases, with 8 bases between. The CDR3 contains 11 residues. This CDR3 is CASGYSTEAFF. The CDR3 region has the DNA TGCGCCAGCGGATACAGCACTGAAGCTTTCTTT.

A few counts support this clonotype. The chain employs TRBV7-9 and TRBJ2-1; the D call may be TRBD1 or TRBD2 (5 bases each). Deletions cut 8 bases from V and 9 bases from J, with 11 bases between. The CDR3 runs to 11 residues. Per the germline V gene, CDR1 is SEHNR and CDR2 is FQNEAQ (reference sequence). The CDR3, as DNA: TGTGCCAGCGGGTGGGACGGTGAGCAGTTCTTC. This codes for CASGWDGEQFF.

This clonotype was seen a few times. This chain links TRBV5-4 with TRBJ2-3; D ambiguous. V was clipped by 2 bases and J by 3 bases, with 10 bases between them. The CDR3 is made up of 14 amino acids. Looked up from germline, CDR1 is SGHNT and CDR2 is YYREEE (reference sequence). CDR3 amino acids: CASSFGPPTDTQYF. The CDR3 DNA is TGTGCCAGCAGCTTCGGGCCCCCGACAGATACGCAGTATTTT.

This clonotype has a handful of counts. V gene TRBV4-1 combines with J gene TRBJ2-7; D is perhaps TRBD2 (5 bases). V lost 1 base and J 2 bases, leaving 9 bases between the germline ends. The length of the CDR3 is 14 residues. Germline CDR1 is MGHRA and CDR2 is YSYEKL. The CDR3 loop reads CASSQGYGAYEQYF. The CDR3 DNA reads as TGCGCCAGCAGCCAAGGTTACGGGGCCTACGAGCAGTACTTC.

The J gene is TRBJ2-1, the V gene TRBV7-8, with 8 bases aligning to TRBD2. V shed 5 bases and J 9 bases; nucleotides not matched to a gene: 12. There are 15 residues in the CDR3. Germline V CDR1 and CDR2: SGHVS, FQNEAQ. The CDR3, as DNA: TGTGCCAGCAGCCTGAGCGGGGGCTACTCGGGTGAGCAGTTCTTC. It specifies CASSLSGGYSGEQFF.

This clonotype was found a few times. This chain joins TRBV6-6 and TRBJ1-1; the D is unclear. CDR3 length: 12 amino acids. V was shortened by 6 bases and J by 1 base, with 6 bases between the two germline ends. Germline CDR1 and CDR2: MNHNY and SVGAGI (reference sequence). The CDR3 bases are TGTGCCAGCAGGGAGGGGAACACTGAAGCTTTCTTT. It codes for CASREGNTEAFF.

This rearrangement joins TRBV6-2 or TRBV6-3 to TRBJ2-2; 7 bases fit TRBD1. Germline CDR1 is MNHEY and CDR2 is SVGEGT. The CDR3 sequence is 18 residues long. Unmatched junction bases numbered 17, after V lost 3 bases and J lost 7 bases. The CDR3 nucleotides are TGTGCCAGCAGTTATGCCCCGGGACAGTATCCCTCGGGCGGGGAGCTGTTTTTT. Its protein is CASSYAPGQYPSGGELFF.

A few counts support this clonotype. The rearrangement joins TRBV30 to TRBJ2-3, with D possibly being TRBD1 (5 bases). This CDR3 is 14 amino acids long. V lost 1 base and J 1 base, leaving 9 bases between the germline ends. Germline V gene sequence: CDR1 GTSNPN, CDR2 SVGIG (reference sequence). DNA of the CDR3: TGTGCCTGGAGTGGGGGCCTCGGCACAGATACGCAGTATTTT. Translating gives CAWSGGLGTDTQYF.

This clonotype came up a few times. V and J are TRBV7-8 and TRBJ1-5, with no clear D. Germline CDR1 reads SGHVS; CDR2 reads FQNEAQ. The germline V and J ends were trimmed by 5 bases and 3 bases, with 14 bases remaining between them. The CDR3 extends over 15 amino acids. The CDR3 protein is CASSPWSLNNQPQHF. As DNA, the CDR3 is TGTGCCAGCAGCCCGTGGTCCCTGAACAATCAGCCCCAGCATTTT.

CDR3 coding DNA: TGCAGTGCTAGTGGCGGGGCGAAGAACGAGCAGTACTTC. Translating it yields CSASGGAKNEQYF. The chain carries TRBV20-1 and TRBJ2-7, with D maybe TRBD2 (6 bases). CDR3 length: 13 residues. In germline, CDR1 is DFQATT, CDR2 SNEGSKA (reference sequence). V lost 3 bases to trimming and J lost 5 bases, with 14 bases between them.

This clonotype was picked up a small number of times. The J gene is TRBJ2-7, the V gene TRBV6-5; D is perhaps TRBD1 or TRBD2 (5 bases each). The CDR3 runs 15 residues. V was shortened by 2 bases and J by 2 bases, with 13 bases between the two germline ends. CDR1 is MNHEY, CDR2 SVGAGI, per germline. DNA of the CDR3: TGTGCCAGCAGTTACAACCGGGACCAGCCCTACGAGCAGTACTTC. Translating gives CASSYNRDQPYEQYF.

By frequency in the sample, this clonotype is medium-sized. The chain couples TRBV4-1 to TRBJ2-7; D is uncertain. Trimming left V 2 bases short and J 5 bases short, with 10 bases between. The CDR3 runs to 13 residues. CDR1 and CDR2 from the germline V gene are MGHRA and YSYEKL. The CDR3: CASSQPNGDEQYF. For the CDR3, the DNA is TGCGCCAGCAGCCAACCGAATGGGGACGAGCAGTACTTC.

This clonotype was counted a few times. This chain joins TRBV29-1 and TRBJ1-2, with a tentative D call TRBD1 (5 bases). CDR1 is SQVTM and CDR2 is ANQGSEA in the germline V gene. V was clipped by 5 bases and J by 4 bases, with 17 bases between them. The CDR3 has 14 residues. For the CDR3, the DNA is TGCAGCGTTCAAATTCAGGGAGGAGGCTATGGCTACACCTTC. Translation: CSVQIQGGGYGYTF.